This note documents a single T cell receptor (beta chain) sequence. These data come from a study of PD-1 blockade in classical Hodgkin lymphoma. Each and every patient relapsed after autologous stem cell transplantation, and patients got differing brentuximab vedotin exposure. TCRdb's copy holds only in-frame clones and misses some; the assay was immunoSEQ multiplex PCR. This table has tens of thousands of clones, 88% appearing once. The ends were cut back, 0 bases at V and 0 bases at J, with 7 bases in the middle. Germline V lookup: CDR1 SGHRS, CDR2 YFSETQ. The CDR3 runs 15 residues. The input for sequencing was peripheral blood mononuclear cells (PBMCs), taken before the second cycle of nivolumab. This receptor was obtained from a human donor with classical Hodgkin lymphoma. This chain links TRBV5-1 with TRBJ1-5; D ambiguous. CDR3 sequence reads: CASSLVGDSNQPQHF. As DNA, the CDR3 is TGCGCCAGCAGCTTGGTCGGGGATAGCAATCAGCCCCAGCATTTT.